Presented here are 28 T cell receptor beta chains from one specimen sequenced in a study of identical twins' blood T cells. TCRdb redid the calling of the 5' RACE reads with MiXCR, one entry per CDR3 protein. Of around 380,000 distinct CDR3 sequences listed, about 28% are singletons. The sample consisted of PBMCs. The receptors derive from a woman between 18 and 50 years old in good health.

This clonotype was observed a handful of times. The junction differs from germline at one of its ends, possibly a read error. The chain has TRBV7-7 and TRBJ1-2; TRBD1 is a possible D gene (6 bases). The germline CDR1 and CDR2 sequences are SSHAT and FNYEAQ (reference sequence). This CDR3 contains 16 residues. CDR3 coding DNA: TGTGCTAGCAGCCCGATTCTAGGGGGTTCTAACTATGGCTACACCTTC. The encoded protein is CASSPILGGSNYGYTF.

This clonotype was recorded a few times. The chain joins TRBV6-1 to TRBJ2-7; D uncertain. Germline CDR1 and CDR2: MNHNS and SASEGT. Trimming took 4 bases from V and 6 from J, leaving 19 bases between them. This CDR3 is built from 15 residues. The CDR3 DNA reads TGTGCCAGCAGTGTTGACGGGCCACCTGCGATCGAGCAGTACTTC. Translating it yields CASSVDGPPAIEQYF.

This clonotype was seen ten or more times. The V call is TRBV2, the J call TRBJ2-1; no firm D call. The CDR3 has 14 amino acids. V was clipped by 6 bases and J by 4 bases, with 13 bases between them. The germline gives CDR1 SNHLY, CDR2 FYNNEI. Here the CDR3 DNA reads TGTGCCAGCAGGGCTACTGTGAAGTACAATGAGCAGTTCTTC. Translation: CASRATVKYNEQFF.

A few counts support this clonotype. CDR3 amino acids: CASTPSGDRGTEAFF. The CDR3 DNA follows: TGTGCCAGCACCCCGTCGGGGGACCGGGGCACTGAAGCTTTCTTT. This chain connects TRBV6-6 to TRBJ1-1, with TRBD1 as a possible D gene (5 bases). The V gene's germline CDR1 is MNHNY and CDR2 SVGAGI (reference sequence). Trimming left V 7 bases short and J 4 bases short, with 19 bases between. The CDR3 is 15 residues long.

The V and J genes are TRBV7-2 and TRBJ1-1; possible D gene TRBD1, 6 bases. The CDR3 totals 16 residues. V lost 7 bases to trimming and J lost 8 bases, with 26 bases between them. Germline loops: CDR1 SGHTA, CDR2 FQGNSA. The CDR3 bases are TGTGCCAGCACGCTCGAAGAACCCCCGGGGGCTAGGGAAGCTTTCTTT. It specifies CASTLEEPPGAREAFF.

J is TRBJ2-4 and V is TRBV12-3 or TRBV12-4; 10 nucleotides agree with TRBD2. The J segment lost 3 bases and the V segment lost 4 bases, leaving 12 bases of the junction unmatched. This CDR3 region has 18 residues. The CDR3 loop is CASSYLAGDLIDKNIQYF. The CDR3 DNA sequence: TGTGCCAGCAGTTACCTAGCGGGGGACTTGATCGACAAAAACATTCAGTACTTC.

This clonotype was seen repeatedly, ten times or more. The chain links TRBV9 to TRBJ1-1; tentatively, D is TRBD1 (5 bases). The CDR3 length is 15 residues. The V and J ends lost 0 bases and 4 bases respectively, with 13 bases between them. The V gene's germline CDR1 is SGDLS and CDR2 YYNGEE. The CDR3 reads CASSVGGQGGTEAFF. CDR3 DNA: TGTGCCAGCAGCGTAGGAGGTCAGGGTGGCACTGAAGCTTTCTTT.

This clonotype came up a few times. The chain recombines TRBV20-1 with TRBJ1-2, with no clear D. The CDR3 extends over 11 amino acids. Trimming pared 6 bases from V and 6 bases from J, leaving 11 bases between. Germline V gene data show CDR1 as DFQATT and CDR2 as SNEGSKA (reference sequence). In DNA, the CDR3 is TGCAGTGCCCCTTGGGGAGATGGCTACACCTTC. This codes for CSAPWGDGYTF.

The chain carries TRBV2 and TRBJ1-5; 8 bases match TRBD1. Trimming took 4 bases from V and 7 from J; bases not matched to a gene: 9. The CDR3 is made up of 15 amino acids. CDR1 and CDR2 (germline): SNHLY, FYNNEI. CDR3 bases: TGTGCCAGCAGTGGCGGACAGGGCTGGCAACAGCCCCAGCATTTT. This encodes CASSGGQGWQQPQHF.

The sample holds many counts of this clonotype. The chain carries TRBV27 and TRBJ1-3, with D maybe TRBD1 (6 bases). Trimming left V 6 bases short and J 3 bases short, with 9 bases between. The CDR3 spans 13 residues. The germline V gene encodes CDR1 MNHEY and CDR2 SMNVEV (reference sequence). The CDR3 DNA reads TGTGCCAGCAGACAGGGCGGTGGAAACACCATATATTTT. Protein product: CASRQGGGNTIYF.

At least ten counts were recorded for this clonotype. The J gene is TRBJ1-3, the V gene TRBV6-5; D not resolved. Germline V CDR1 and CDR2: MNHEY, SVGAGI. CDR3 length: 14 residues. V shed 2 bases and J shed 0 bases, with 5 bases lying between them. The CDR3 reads CASSYGSSGNTIYF. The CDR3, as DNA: TGTGCCAGCAGTTACGGGTCCTCTGGAAACACCATATATTTT.

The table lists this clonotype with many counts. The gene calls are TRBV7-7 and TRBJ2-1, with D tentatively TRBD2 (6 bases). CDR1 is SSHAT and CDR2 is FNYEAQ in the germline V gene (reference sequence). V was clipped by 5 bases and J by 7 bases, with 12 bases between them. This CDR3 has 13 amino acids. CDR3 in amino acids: CASSALGLNEQFF. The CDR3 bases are TGTGCCAGCAGCGCGCTCGGACTAAATGAGCAGTTCTTC.

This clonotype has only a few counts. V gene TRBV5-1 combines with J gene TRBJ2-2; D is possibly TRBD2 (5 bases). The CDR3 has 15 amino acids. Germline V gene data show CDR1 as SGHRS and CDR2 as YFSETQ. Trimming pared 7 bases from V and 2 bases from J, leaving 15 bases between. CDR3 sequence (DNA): TGCGCCAGCCAGAGGGAGCTCCTTAACACCGGGGAGCTGTTTTTT. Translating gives CASQRELLNTGELFF. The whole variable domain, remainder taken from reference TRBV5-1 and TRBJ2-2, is KAGVTQTPRYLIKTRGQQVTLSCSPISGHRSVSWYQQTPGQGLQFLFEYFSETQRNKGNFPGRFSGRQFSNSRSEMNVSTLELGDSALYLCASQRELLNTGELFFGEGSRLTVL.

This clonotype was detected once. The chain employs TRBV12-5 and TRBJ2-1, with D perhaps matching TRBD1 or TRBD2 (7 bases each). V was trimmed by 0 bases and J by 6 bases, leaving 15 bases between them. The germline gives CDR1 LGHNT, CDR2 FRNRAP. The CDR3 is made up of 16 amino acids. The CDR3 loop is CASGLVRQGGGNEQFF. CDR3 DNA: TGTGCTAGTGGTTTGGTAAGACAGGGAGGGGGCAATGAGCAGTTCTTC.

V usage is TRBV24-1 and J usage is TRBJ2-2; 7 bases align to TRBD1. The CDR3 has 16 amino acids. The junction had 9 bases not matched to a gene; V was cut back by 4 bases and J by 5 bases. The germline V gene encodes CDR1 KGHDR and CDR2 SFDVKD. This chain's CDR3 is CATSDSGQDWTGELFF. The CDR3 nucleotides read TGTGCCACCAGTGACTCCGGACAGGATTGGACCGGGGAGCTGTTTTTT.

CDR3 nucleotides: TGTGCCAGCACCGCAGGGCTGAACTATGGCTACACCTTC. This translates into CASTAGLNYGYTF. This sequence joins TRBV6-5 and TRBJ1-2; D may be TRBD1 (5 bases). Germline CDR1 is MNHEY and CDR2 is SVGAGI. V was clipped by 7 bases and J by 2 bases, with 11 bases between them. This CDR3 is 13 amino acids long.

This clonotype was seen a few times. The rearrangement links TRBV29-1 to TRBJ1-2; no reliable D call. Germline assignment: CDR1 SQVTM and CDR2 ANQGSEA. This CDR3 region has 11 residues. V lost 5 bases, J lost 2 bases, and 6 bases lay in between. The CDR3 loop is CSVRRNYGYTF. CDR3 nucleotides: TGCAGCGTTCGGCGAAACTATGGCTACACCTTC.

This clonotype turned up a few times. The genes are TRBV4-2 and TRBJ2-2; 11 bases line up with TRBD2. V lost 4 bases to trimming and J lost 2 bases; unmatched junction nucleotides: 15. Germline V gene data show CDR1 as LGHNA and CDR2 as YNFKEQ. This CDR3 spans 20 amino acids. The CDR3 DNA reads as TGTGCCAGCAGCCCTACTGGACTAGCGGGTCGGGGCCATAACACCGGGGAGCTGTTTTTT. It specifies CASSPTGLAGRGHNTGELFF.

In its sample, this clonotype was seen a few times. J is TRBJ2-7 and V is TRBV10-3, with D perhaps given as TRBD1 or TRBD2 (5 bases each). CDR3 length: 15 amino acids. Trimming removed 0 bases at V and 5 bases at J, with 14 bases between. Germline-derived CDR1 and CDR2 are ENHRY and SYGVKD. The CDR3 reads CAISESGTWTDEQYF. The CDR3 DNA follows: TGTGCCATCAGTGAGTCTGGGACCTGGACTGACGAGCAGTACTTC.

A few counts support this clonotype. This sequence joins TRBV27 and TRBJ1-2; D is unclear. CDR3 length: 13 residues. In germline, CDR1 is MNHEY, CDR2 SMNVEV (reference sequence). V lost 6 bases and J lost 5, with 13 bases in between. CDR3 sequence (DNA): TGTGCCAGCAGCATGGGGTTAGGGTATGGCTACACCTTC. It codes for CASSMGLGYGYTF.

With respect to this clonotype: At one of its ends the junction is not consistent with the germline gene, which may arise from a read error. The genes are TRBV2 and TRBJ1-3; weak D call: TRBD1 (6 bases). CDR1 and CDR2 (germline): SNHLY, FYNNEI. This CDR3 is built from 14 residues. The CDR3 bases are TGTGCCAGCAGTGGAGGGGGAGCTGGAAACGCCATATATTTT. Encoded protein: CASSGGGAGNAIYF.

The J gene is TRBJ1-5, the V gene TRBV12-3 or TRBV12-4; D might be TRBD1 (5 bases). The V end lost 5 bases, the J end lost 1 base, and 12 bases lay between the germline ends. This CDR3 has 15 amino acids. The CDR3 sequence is CASSTRVVSNQPQHF. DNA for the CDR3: TGTGCCAGCAGTACCAGGGTCGTAAGCAATCAGCCCCAGCATTTT.

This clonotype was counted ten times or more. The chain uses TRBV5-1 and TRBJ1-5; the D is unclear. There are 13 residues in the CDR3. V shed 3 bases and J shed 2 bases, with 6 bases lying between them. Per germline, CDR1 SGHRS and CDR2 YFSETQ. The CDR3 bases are TGCGCCAGCAGCTACGCTGGCAATCAGCCCCAGCATTTT. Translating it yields CASSYAGNQPQHF.

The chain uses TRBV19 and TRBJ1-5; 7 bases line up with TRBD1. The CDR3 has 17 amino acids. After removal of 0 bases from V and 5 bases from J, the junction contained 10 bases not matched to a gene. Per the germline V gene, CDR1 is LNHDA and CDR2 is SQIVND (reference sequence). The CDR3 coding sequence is TGTGCCAGTAGTATAGACATTATCCGGACAGGATATCAGCCCCAGCATTTT. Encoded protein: CASSIDIIRTGYQPQHF.

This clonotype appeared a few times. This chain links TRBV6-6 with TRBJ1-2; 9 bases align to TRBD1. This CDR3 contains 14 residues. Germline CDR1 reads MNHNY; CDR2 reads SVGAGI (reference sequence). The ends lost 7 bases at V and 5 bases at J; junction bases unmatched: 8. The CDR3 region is CASKYEGTGYGYTF. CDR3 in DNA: TGTGCCAGCAAATACGAGGGGACAGGGTATGGCTACACCTTC.

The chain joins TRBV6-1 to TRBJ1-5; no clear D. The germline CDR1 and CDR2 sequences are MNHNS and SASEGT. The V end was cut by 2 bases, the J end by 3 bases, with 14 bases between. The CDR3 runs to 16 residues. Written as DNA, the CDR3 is TGTGCCAGCAGTGAACTCGGTGGACCGCTCAATCAGCCCCAGCATTTT. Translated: CASSELGGPLNQPQHF.

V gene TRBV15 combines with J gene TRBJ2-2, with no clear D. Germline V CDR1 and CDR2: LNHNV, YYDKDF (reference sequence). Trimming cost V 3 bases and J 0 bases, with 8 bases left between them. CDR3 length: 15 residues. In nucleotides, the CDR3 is TGTGCCACCAGCAGTGGTCAGACGAACACCGGGGAGCTGTTTTTT. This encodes CATSSGQTNTGELFF.

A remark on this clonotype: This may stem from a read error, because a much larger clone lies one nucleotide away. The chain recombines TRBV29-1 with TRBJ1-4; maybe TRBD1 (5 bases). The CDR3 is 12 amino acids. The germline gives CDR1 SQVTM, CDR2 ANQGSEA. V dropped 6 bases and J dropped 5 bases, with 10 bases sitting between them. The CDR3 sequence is CSVLGGNEKLFF. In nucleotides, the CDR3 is TGCAGCGTACTGGGGGGAAATGAAAAACTGTTTTTT. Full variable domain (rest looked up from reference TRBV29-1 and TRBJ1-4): SAVISQKPSRDICQRGTSLTIQCQVDSQVTMMFWYRQQPGQSLTLIATANQGSEATYESGFVIDKFPISRPNLTFSTLTVSNMSPEDSSIYLCSVLGGNEKLFFGSGTQLSVL.